Below, one T cell receptor (beta chain) is given with its context. The sample comes from a study of blood T cell repertoires in COVID-19. Study details: Sources were T cells, B-cell-depleted T cells, or PBMCs; the material itself was cDNA or gDNA.

How the authors handled the data: Scientists estimated how many nucleated cells there were by amplifying reference gene primers. Here immunoSEQ multiplex PCR was the method, and the copy in TCRdb shows in-frame clones only, minus some. V and J calls and clone size are those listed in that table; D and trimming were worked out from the DNA. The data contain some 130,000 clones, 65% to 80% of them seen just once; the ten biggest clones take up 3% to 4.5%. The sample taken for sequencing was peripheral blood. The source is a man in his 60s with acute or convalescent COVID-19.

DNA of the CDR3: TGTGCCAGCAGTTTATCCCAGGCCTATGGCTACACCTTC. Protein sequence: CASSLSQAYGYTF. The rearrangement uses TRBV27 and TRBJ1-2, with D uncertain. V was clipped by 0 bases and J by 4 bases, with 6 bases between them. Looked up from germline, CDR1 is MNHEY and CDR2 is SMNVEV (reference sequence). This CDR3 contains 13 residues.